Sequencing of this T cell receptor beta chain was carried out in a study of beta chain features in type 1 diabetes. Study summary: Patients and healthy donors were similar in age, gender and cell yields. Investigators examined 107,917,701 sorted cells across all samples. Notes on the study in general: TCRB CDR3s from Type 1 diabetes patients were moderately but significantly shorter in all four CD4+ subsets.

The CDR3 loop spans 15 amino acids. The germline gives CDR1 MGHDK, CDR2 SYGVNS. Trimming pared 8 bases from V and 1 base from J, leaving 17 bases between. This clone was observed at least ten times. Its antigen remains unknown. Every bit of the isolated RNA underwent reverse transcription, so sequencing read expressed TCRB transcripts. A few million reads were obtained on average from naive, central memory and regulatory T cell samples. Profiled with immunoSEQ multiplex PCR; TCRdb holds only in-frame clones, not every one. This table has over 300,000 clones, roughly 9% appearing once. The chain uses TRBV25-1 and TRBJ1-1; possible D gene TRBD1, 5 bases. The sample taken for sequencing was central memory CD4+ T cells from blood. The source of this sequence is a man aged 30-40 years with type 1 diabetes. CDR3 residues: CASELGGRTNTEAFF. Written as DNA, the CDR3 is TGTGCCAGCGAACTGGGGGGAAGGACGAACACTGAAGCTTTCTTT.